One and the same sample provided the 29 T cell receptor beta chains below, sequenced in a study of blood T cell repertoires in COVID-19. Repertoires were generated with immunoSEQ multiplex PCR, while TCRdb's copy carries only in-frame clones and drops some. The sample carries about 420,000 clones, around 90% recorded once. The sequencing input was peripheral blood. These receptor sequences come from a man younger than 30 with COVID-19, enrolled during active disease.

In its sample, this clone was seen once. This rearrangement joins TRBV7-9 to TRBJ1-1; possible D gene TRBD1, 6 bases. Germline V gives CDR1 SEHNR, CDR2 FQNEAQ (reference sequence). The CDR3 covers 14 residues. The V end was cut by 3 bases, the J end by 4 bases, with 12 bases between. The CDR3 DNA follows: TGTGCCAGCAGCTTTCGGGGGGCGGGCACTGAAGCTTTCTTT. This encodes CASSFRGAGTEAFF.

The chain recombines TRBV10-2 with TRBJ2-1; 12 nucleotides line up with TRBD2. The CDR3 sequence is 16 residues long. Germline lookup yields CDR1 WSHSY and CDR2 SAAADI. V was clipped by 7 bases and J by 4 bases; unmatched bases: 8. The CDR3 nucleotides read TGCGCCAGCATTCGGACTAGCGGGGCTCTTTACAATGAGCAGTTCTTC. This translates into CASIRTSGALYNEQFF.

This clone was counted a few times. The rearrangement uses TRBV4-1 and TRBJ1-1; TRBD1 agrees at 8 bases. V shed 1 base, J shed 0 bases, and the junction held 7 bases outside the gene matches. Per the germline V gene, CDR1 is MGHRA and CDR2 is YSYEKL. The CDR3 loop spans 17 amino acids. The CDR3 region has the DNA TGCGCCAGCAGCCAAGTTTTACGACAGGGGTTGAACACTGAAGCTTTCTTT. It yields the protein CASSQVLRQGLNTEAFF.

The V and J genes are TRBV11-2 and TRBJ1-4; 8 bases are shared with TRBD1. This CDR3 contains 14 residues. Looked up from germline, CDR1 is SGHAT and CDR2 is FQNNGV. The J segment lost 7 bases and the V segment lost 4 bases, leaving 5 bases of the junction unmatched. The CDR3 region is CASSSDRGGEKLFF. The CDR3 DNA follows: TGTGCCAGCAGCTCCGACAGGGGCGGTGAAAAACTGTTTTTT.

The V call is TRBV3-1 (or the pseudogene TRBV3-2), the J call TRBJ2-5, with 9 bases that match TRBD2. This CDR3 comprises 16 residues. The V segment lost 4 bases and the J segment 4 bases; nucleotides outside the gene matches: 10. CDR1 and CDR2 (germline): LGHDT, YNNKEL (reference sequence). The CDR3 protein is CASSRKGGGAVETQYF. The CDR3 DNA is TGTGCCAGCAGCCGAAAGGGCGGGGGGGCCGTAGAGACCCAGTACTTC.

The V and J genes are TRBV3-1 (or the pseudogene TRBV3-2) and TRBJ1-1; weak D call: TRBD1 (5 bases). Trimming pared 4 bases from V and 4 bases from J, leaving 10 bases between. Per germline, CDR1 LGHDT and CDR2 YNNKEL (reference sequence). This CDR3 region has 13 residues. The CDR3 here is CASSRLGGTEAFF. CDR3 nucleotides: TGTGCCAGCAGCCGGTTGGGGGGCACTGAAGCTTTCTTT.

V and J are TRBV19 and TRBJ2-5; 7 bases are a match to TRBD1. V shed 1 base and J 2 bases; nucleotides not matched to a gene: 7. CDR3 length: 16 residues. Germline lookup yields CDR1 LNHDA and CDR2 SQIVND (reference sequence). The CDR3 spells CASSIVEGGRQETQYF. The CDR3 bases are TGTGCCAGTAGTATAGTTGAAGGGGGCCGGCAAGAGACCCAGTACTTC.

The V gene is TRBV7-2, the J gene TRBJ2-4, with 7 bases lining up with TRBD1. V shed 5 bases and J 3 bases; nucleotides not matched to a gene: 13. Germline CDR1 reads SGHTA; CDR2 reads FQGNSA. This CDR3 has 17 residues. The CDR3 DNA reads TGTGCCAGCAGCACTAAACAGGGGAATGATAACAAAAACATTCAGTACTTC. Protein product: CASSTKQGNDNKNIQYF.

This clone was seen more than once but under ten times. The genes are TRBV6-5 and TRBJ1-2; D gene uncertain. CDR3 length: 13 residues. Trimming pared 2 bases from V and 8 bases from J, leaving 12 bases between. Looked up from germline, CDR1 is MNHEY and CDR2 is SVGAGI. CDR3 region: CASSYGREKGYTF. The CDR3 DNA reads TGTGCCAGCAGTTACGGGAGGGAGAAGGGCTACACCTTC.

V is TRBV9 and J is TRBJ2-1, with 9 bases that match TRBD2. This CDR3 is built from 16 residues. The germline CDR1 and CDR2 sequences are SGDLS and YYNGEE. With V trimmed by 4 bases and J by 7 bases, 12 bases remained unmatched. The CDR3 loop reads CASSPLAGGGVNEQFF. CDR3 DNA: TGTGCCAGCAGCCCCCTGGCCGGCGGGGGGGTTAATGAGCAGTTCTTC.

The rearrangement uses TRBV6-5 and TRBJ1-6; TRBD1 agrees at 11 bases. Unmatched junction bases numbered 2, after V lost 2 bases and J lost 8 bases. Germline assignment: CDR1 MNHEY and CDR2 SVGAGI. There are 15 residues in the CDR3. CDR3 region: CASSYMGQGDSPLHF. DNA of the CDR3: TGTGCCAGCAGTTACATGGGACAGGGGGATTCACCCCTCCACTTT.

Written as DNA, the CDR3 is TGTGCCAGTAGTACGTTCGCGGGAGGGGAAAAAGATACGCAGTATTTT. Residues: CASSTFAGGEKDTQYF. The rearrangement joins TRBV19 to TRBJ2-3; 9 bases align to TRBD2. The CDR3 runs to 16 residues. Germline values: CDR1 LNHDA, CDR2 SQIVND (reference sequence). With V trimmed by 4 bases and J by 5 bases, 10 bases remained unmatched.

CDR3 region: CASSLGQGGSYEQYF. CDR3 bases: TGTGCCAGCAGTTTAGGACAGGGAGGCTCCTACGAGCAGTACTTC. The rearrangement joins TRBV27 to TRBJ2-7; 8 bases match TRBD1. V lost 2 bases to trimming and J lost 0 bases; unmatched junction nucleotides: 3. Germline V gene sequence: CDR1 MNHEY, CDR2 SMNVEV (reference sequence). This CDR3 is 15 amino acids long.

The rearrangement links TRBV5-1 to TRBJ1-4; 8 positions match TRBD1. This CDR3 comprises 14 residues. Germline-derived CDR1 and CDR2 are SGHRS and YFSETQ. V was pared by 4 bases and J by 7 bases, with 6 bases of the junction left unmatched. In DNA, the CDR3 is TGCGCCAGCAGCCAGACAGGGGACAGTGAAAAACTGTTTTTT. This translates into CASSQTGDSEKLFF.

V usage is TRBV30 and J usage is TRBJ2-2; 7 bases are shared with TRBD1. The junction had 3 bases not matched to a gene; V was cut back by 4 bases and J by 4 bases. Per germline, CDR1 GTSNPN and CDR2 SVGIG (reference sequence). The CDR3 has 13 residues. CDR3 loop: CAWKGQLTGELFF. The DNA of the CDR3 is TGTGCCTGGAAGGGACAGCTCACCGGGGAGCTGTTTTTT.

The chain uses TRBV12-3 or TRBV12-4 and TRBJ1-2; 7 bases line up with TRBD1. V lost 6 bases to trimming and J lost 6 bases; unmatched junction nucleotides: 7. The CDR3 has 13 residues. The CDR3 sequence is CASRTGPLDGYTF. CDR3 sequence (DNA): TGTGCCAGCAGGACAGGGCCGCTGGATGGCTACACCTTC.

This clone was counted a single time. This chain uses TRBV21-1 with TRBJ2-5; the D call of TRBD1 is as the table states it, not checked on the DNA. TRBV21-1 is tagged as a pseudogene. This CDR3 spans 14 amino acids. The CDR3 DNA reads as TGTGCCAGTAAGAAACAGGAGTTGCAAGAGACCCAGTACTTC. Translated: CASKKQELQETQYF.

The chain is built from TRBV14 and TRBJ2-3, with 9 bases matching TRBD2. Germline loops: CDR1 SGHDN, CDR2 FVKESK. V lost 0 bases to trimming and J lost 4 bases; unmatched junction nucleotides: 8. The CDR3 sequence is 17 residues long. The CDR3 DNA follows: TGTGCCAGCAGCCAAGAAATTCTGGCGGGAGGGCCAGATACGCAGTATTTT. Its translation: CASSQEILAGGPDTQYF. The variable domain in full, with the rest retrieved from reference TRBV14 and TRBJ2-3, is EAGVTQFPSHSVIEKGQTVTLRCDPISGHDNLYWYRRVMGKEIKFLLHFVKESKQDESGMPNNRFLAERTGGTYSTLKVQPAELEDSGVYFCASSQEILAGGPDTQYFGPGTRLTVL.

The chain employs TRBV5-5 and TRBJ2-7; 10 bases agree with TRBD1. Per the germline V gene, CDR1 is SGHKS and CDR2 is YYEKEE (reference sequence). V shed 5 bases, J shed 5 bases, and the junction held 7 bases outside the gene matches. This CDR3 is 14 amino acids long. The CDR3 DNA sequence: TGTGCCAGCAGTCGCCGGGACAGGGGTCACGAGCAGTACTTC. This codes for CASSRRDRGHEQYF.

V and J are TRBV5-6 and TRBJ2-1; D not resolved. The CDR3 extends over 15 amino acids. Germline V gives CDR1 SGHDT, CDR2 YYEEEE. The V and J ends lost 0 bases and 0 bases respectively, with 7 bases between them. This CDR3 is CASSLVVSSYNEQFF. For the CDR3, the DNA is TGTGCCAGCAGCTTGGTTGTGAGCTCCTACAATGAGCAGTTCTTC.

As concerns this clone: Other DNA sequences of this sample code for an identical CDR3. CDR3 nucleotides: TGTGCCAGCAGTTTGACAGGGGGCTCTGGAAACACCATATATTTT. This translates into CASSLTGGSGNTIYF. V gene TRBV27 combines with J gene TRBJ1-3; 9 bases fit TRBD1. The CDR3 spans 15 residues. In germline, CDR1 is MNHEY, CDR2 SMNVEV (reference sequence). With 3 bases clipped from V and 0 bases from J, the junction kept 0 bases outside the gene matches.

This clone was detected only once. The chain employs TRBV19 and TRBJ2-7, with TRBD1 as a possible D gene (6 bases). Germline V gives CDR1 LNHDA, CDR2 SQIVND (reference sequence). This CDR3 comprises 14 residues. Trimming stripped 6 bases from V and 12 bases from J, with 24 bases between. The CDR3 loop reads CASSLTGTSPERYF. Written as DNA, the CDR3 is TGTGCCAGTAGCCTGACCGGGACATCCCCAGAGAGGTACTTC.

V usage is TRBV10-3 and J usage is TRBJ1-6; tentatively, D is TRBD1 (6 bases). V dropped 8 bases and J dropped 6 bases, with 14 bases sitting between them. Germline V gives CDR1 ENHRY, CDR2 SYGVKD. The CDR3 contains 14 residues. CDR3: CAIRAGQINSPLHF. The CDR3 bases are TGTGCCATCCGTGCGGGACAAATTAATTCACCCCTCCACTTT.

The chain is built from TRBV7-9 and TRBJ2-7, with TRBD1 matching 8 bases. The CDR3 covers 15 residues. Trimming cost V 3 bases and J 0 bases; bases outside gene matches: 4. Germline CDR1 SEHNR, CDR2 FQNEAQ (reference sequence). CDR3 protein: CASSLRTGLSYEQYF. The CDR3 bases are TGTGCCAGCAGCTTGAGGACAGGGCTCTCCTACGAGCAGTACTTC.

This chain links TRBV7-9 with TRBJ1-5; the match to TRBD1 covers 10 bases. Germline V CDR1 and CDR2: SEHNR, FQNEAQ (reference sequence). V lost 5 bases and J lost 6; bases outside the gene matches: 4. The CDR3 covers 14 residues. This CDR3 is CASSPGTGVQPQHF. Here the CDR3 DNA reads TGTGCCAGCAGCCCAGGGACAGGGGTTCAGCCCCAGCATTTT.

The rearrangement links TRBV2 to TRBJ2-1; TRBD2 aligns across 7 bases. The germline V gene encodes CDR1 SNHLY and CDR2 FYNNEI. With 5 bases clipped from V and 10 bases from J, the junction kept 5 bases outside the gene matches. This CDR3 region has 12 residues. The CDR3 sequence is CASSPGLLEQFF. CDR3 coding DNA: TGTGCCAGCAGTCCGGGACTACTAGAGCAGTTCTTC.

The chain employs TRBV15 and TRBJ2-7; maybe TRBD1 (6 bases). The CDR3 is made up of 14 amino acids. V was cut by 0 bases and J by 5 bases, with 11 bases left in between. Germline CDR1 is LNHNV and CDR2 is YYDKDF (reference sequence). The CDR3 nucleotides read TGTGCCACCAGCAGAGATACAGGGACCCACGAGCAGTACTTC. Protein: CATSRDTGTHEQYF. Complete variable domain (other parts from reference TRBV15 and TRBJ2-7): DAMVIQNPRYQVTQFGKPVTLSCSQTLNHNVMYWYQQKSSQAPKLLFHYYDKDFNNEADTPDNFQSRRPNTSFCFLDIRSPGLGDTAMYLCATSRDTGTHEQYFGPGTRLTVT.

The chain uses TRBV5-6 and TRBJ2-7; 9 positions agree with TRBD1. The V gene end was trimmed by 4 bases and the J gene end by 2 bases; junction bases not matched to a gene: 7. The CDR3 sequence is 15 residues long. The germline V gene encodes CDR1 SGHDT and CDR2 YYEEEE. This CDR3 is CASSNDRGGPYEQYF. As DNA, the CDR3 is TGTGCCAGCAGCAACGACAGGGGGGGTCCCTACGAGCAGTACTTC.

The rearrangement links TRBV20-1 to TRBJ2-7; TRBD2 is a possible D gene (6 bases). The CDR3 consists of 12 residues. Germline lookup yields CDR1 DFQATT and CDR2 SNEGSKA (reference sequence). Trimming left V 3 bases short and J 6 bases short, with 12 bases between. As DNA, the CDR3 is TGCAGTGCTAGTCACGGGAGTAGCGAGCAGTACTTC. It yields the protein CSASHGSSEQYF.